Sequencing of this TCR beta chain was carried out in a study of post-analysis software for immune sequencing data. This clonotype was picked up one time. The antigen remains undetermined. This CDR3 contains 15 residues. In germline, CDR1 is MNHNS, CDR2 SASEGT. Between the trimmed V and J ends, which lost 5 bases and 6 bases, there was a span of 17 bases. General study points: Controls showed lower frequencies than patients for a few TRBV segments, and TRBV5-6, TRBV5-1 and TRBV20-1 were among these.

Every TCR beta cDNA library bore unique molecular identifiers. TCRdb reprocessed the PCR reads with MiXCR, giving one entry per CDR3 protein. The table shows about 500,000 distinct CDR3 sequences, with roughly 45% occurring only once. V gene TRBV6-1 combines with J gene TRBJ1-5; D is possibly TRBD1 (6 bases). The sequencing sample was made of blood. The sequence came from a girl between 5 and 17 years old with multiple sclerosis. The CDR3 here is CASSPRDTRVQPQHF. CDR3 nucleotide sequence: TGTGCCAGCAGTCCCCGGGACACAAGGGTTCAGCCCCAGCATTTT.